The 25 T cell receptor beta chains presented below share a single source sample, sequenced in a study of control samples from healthy donors and cancer patients. Some clones are missing from TCRdb's copy, which holds only in-frame ones; the method was immunoSEQ multiplex PCR. Among about 150,000 clones listed, approximately 94% were seen once. The sequenced sample was blood. Receptors were obtained from a man aged 40-49 years in good health.

A word on this clone: Other DNA sequences in the same sample also yield this CDR3. The rearrangement joins TRBV5-1 to TRBJ2-1; 10 bases fit TRBD2. CDR3 length equals 14 residues. J lost 4 bases, V lost 7 bases, and 5 bases had no gene match. The germline gives CDR1 SGHRS, CDR2 YFSETQ. CDR3 sequence: CASSPSGGYNEQFF. CDR3 coding DNA: TGCGCCAGCTCCCCTAGCGGGGGATACAATGAGCAGTTCTTC.

The CDR3, as DNA: TGTGCCAGCAGCTTGGTGGGGTCGGCTAATGAAAAACTGTTTTTT. Translated, it gives CASSLVGSANEKLFF. The V gene is TRBV5-6, the J gene TRBJ1-4; D is unclear. CDR3 length: 15 residues. The V end lost 0 bases, the J end lost 3 bases, and 9 bases lay between the germline ends. Germline lookup yields CDR1 SGHDT and CDR2 YYEEEE.

This chain uses TRBV27 with TRBJ2-2; D is unresolved. Trimming shortened V by 4 bases and J by 2 bases, and 5 bases separated the two germline ends. CDR3 length equals 13 residues. From germline, CDR1 is MNHEY and CDR2 SMNVEV (reference sequence). The CDR3 loop is CASSSLNTGELFF. The CDR3 bases are TGTGCCAGCAGTTCCCTCAACACCGGGGAGCTGTTTTTT.

The J gene is TRBJ1-2, the V gene TRBV5-6, with a possible D match to TRBD1 (5 bases). The V gene lost 5 bases and the J gene lost 7 bases, with 15 bases spanning the gap. The germline CDR1 and CDR2 sequences are SGHDT and YYEEEE. This CDR3 comprises 13 residues. The chain's CDR3 is CASRGGPPGGYTF. In DNA, the CDR3 is TGTGCCAGCAGGGGGGGTCCCCCGGGTGGCTACACCTTC.

This chain connects TRBV5-1 to TRBJ1-2, with unresolved D. V was shortened by 0 bases and J by 4 bases, with 4 bases between the two germline ends. Germline loops: CDR1 SGHRS, CDR2 YFSETQ. There are 12 residues in the CDR3. CDR3 protein: CASSLDSYGYTF. The DNA of the CDR3 is TGCGCCAGCAGCTTGGACAGCTATGGCTACACCTTC.

The V gene is TRBV19, the J gene TRBJ1-1; D gene unclear. The CDR3 runs 13 residues. Trimming took off 3 bases at V and 0 bases at J, with 5 bases between the two ends. The germline gives CDR1 LNHDA, CDR2 SQIVND (reference sequence). CDR3 sequence reads: CASSMPMNTEAFF. In nucleotides, the CDR3 is TGTGCCAGTAGTATGCCAATGAACACTGAAGCTTTCTTT.

This chain links TRBV5-4 with TRBJ1-2; TRBD1 matches 10 bases. Germline trimming cut 4 bases from V and 3 bases from J; bases unmatched to any gene: 3. CDR3 size: 14 residues. Germline V gives CDR1 SGHNT, CDR2 YYREEE (reference sequence). The CDR3, as DNA: TGTGCCAGCAGCCCCGGGACAGGGGACTATGGCTACACCTTC. Protein product: CASSPGTGDYGYTF.

The V and J genes are TRBV4-3 and TRBJ1-2; D is uncertain. CDR3 size: 15 residues. In germline, CDR1 is LGHNA, CDR2 YSLEER. V was shortened by 0 bases and J by 2 bases, with 10 bases between the two germline ends. This chain's CDR3 is CASSQDLVGNYGYTF. The CDR3 nucleotides are TGCGCCAGCAGCCAAGATCTAGTGGGGAACTATGGCTACACCTTC.

The rearrangement joins TRBV2 to TRBJ2-4; a weak D match, TRBD1 (6 bases). Per germline, CDR1 SNHLY and CDR2 FYNNEI. With 8 bases removed from V and 10 bases from J, the gap between germline ends came to 15 bases. The CDR3 is 12 amino acids. The CDR3 protein is CASRSDSGIQYF. The CDR3 region has the DNA TGTGCCAGCCGGTCGGACAGCGGAATTCAGTACTTC.

CDR3 sequence (DNA): TGTGCCAGCAGCCAGGTCGCAGGGGGATACAATGAGCAGTTCTTC. It yields the protein CASSQVAGGYNEQFF. V is TRBV7-9 and J is TRBJ2-1, with 7 bases identical to TRBD1. The CDR3 consists of 15 residues. The germline CDR1 and CDR2 sequences are SEHNR and FQNEAQ (reference sequence). The J segment lost 4 bases and the V segment lost 5 bases, leaving 8 bases of the junction unmatched.

This chain joins TRBV7-8 and TRBJ2-1; D perhaps matches TRBD1 (5 bases). The V gene lost 5 bases and the J gene lost 1 base, with 18 bases spanning the gap. This CDR3 contains 17 residues. The V gene's germline CDR1 is SGHVS and CDR2 FQNEAQ. For the CDR3, the DNA is TGTGCCAGCAGCCTCGTGCCGCAGGGTCTTTCCTACAATGAGCAGTTCTTC. This codes for CASSLVPQGLSYNEQFF.

This clone was seen just once. The chain links TRBV5-1 to TRBJ2-3, with D maybe TRBD1 (5 bases). The V end was cut by 1 base, the J end by 0 bases, with 12 bases between. The CDR3 consists of 16 residues. CDR1 is SGHRS and CDR2 is YFSETQ in the germline V gene. CDR3: CASSLWSGSSTDTQYF. CDR3 sequence (DNA): TGCGCCAGCAGCTTGTGGTCAGGGTCTAGCACAGATACGCAGTATTTT.

The chain links TRBV9 to TRBJ2-5; TRBD2 aligns across 8 bases. CDR3 length equals 13 residues. Germline CDR1 and CDR2: SGDLS and YYNGEE. J was trimmed by 1 base and V by 6 bases; bases with no gene match: 2. The chain's CDR3 is CASNTSGQETQYF. CDR3 DNA sequence: TGTGCCAGCAACACTAGCGGCCAAGAGACCCAGTACTTC.

This chain joins TRBV6-1 and TRBJ1-6, with no clear D. The CDR3 sequence is 13 residues long. The V gene lost 2 bases and the J gene lost 7 bases, with 6 bases spanning the gap. Germline CDR1 MNHNS, CDR2 SASEGT. The chain's CDR3 is CASSETANSPLHF. The CDR3 DNA is TGTGCCAGCAGTGAAACCGCGAATTCACCCCTCCACTTT.

The chain couples TRBV5-4 to TRBJ1-1, with D possibly being TRBD1 (5 bases). The germline V and J ends were trimmed by 4 bases and 0 bases, with 19 bases remaining between them. Germline V lookup: CDR1 SGHNT, CDR2 YYREEE (reference sequence). This CDR3 is 17 amino acids long. The CDR3 bases are TGTGCCAGCAGCCCCCTTCGACAGAGTACTTTGAACACTGAAGCTTTCTTT. Encoded protein: CASSPLRQSTLNTEAFF.

CDR3 region: CASSLSLGAEAFF. CDR3 nucleotide sequence: TGTGCCAGCAGTTTATCCTTAGGTGCTGAAGCTTTCTTT. This chain links TRBV27 with TRBJ1-1; no clear D gene. With 0 bases removed from V and 6 bases from J, the gap between germline ends came to 8 bases. CDR1 is MNHEY and CDR2 is SMNVEV in the germline V gene (reference sequence). The CDR3 loop spans 13 amino acids.

The rearrangement links TRBV5-4 to TRBJ2-1; 7 positions agree with TRBD1. The CDR3 has 17 amino acids. V shed 4 bases, J shed 1 base, and the junction held 11 bases outside the gene matches. Germline-derived CDR1 and CDR2 are SGHNT and YYREEE (reference sequence). CDR3 in amino acids: CASSANRQGPSYNEQFF. The CDR3 DNA reads TGTGCCAGCAGCGCAAACCGACAGGGCCCGTCCTACAATGAGCAGTTCTTC.

The CDR3 bases are TGCAGCGTTTCCCAGTTTTCAGTTATCGTCACAGATACGCAGTATTTT. Translation: CSVSQFSVIVTDTQYF. The chain links TRBV29-1 to TRBJ2-3; D remains unclear. V was trimmed by 5 bases and J by 2 bases, leaving 20 bases between them. Germline CDR1 and CDR2: SQVTM and ANQGSEA. The CDR3 has 16 residues.

This sequence joins TRBV7-2 and TRBJ2-7; D not resolved. Per germline, CDR1 SGHTA and CDR2 FQGNSA. V was pared by 5 bases and J by 0 bases, with 14 bases between. The CDR3 contains 15 residues. This CDR3 is CASSPLGLFSYEQYF. CDR3 DNA: TGTGCCAGCAGCCCCCTCGGGCTTTTCTCCTACGAGCAGTACTTC.

The chain recombines TRBV4-1 with TRBJ1-1; D gene ambiguous. Trimming removed 0 bases at V and 8 bases at J, with 13 bases between. Germline V CDR1 and CDR2: MGHRA, YSYEKL. This CDR3 is built from 14 residues. CDR3 in DNA: TGCGCCAGCAGCCAAGATTTGGCAGCGCCAGAAGCTTTCTTT. Amino acids: CASSQDLAAPEAFF.

This clone has just one count. The chain uses TRBV7-9 and TRBJ1-2; D might be TRBD1 (6 bases). Germline CDR1 and CDR2: SEHNR and FQNEAQ (reference sequence). CDR3 length: 14 residues. V dropped 0 bases and J dropped 10 bases, with 15 bases sitting between them. The CDR3, as DNA: TGTGCCAGCAGCTTAGCCCAGGGGCTATTGGACTACACCTTC. It specifies CASSLAQGLLDYTF.

This rearrangement joins TRBV6-6 to TRBJ2-3; D is undetermined. The V end lost 8 bases, the J end lost 5 bases, and 14 bases lay between the germline ends. CDR1 and CDR2 (germline): MNHNY, SVGAGI (reference sequence). This CDR3 contains 13 residues. In DNA form, the CDR3 reads TGTGCCAGCTCCGCTAGAACTCAAGATACGCAGTATTTT. Its translation: CASSARTQDTQYF.

V and J are TRBV7-9 and TRBJ2-1; 7 nucleotides align to TRBD1. Per germline, CDR1 SEHNR and CDR2 FQNEAQ (reference sequence). The CDR3 is 18 residues long. Trimming at V came to 8 bases and at J to 0 bases, leaving 16 bases not matched to a gene. The CDR3 loop is CASVSTRTGTASYNEQFF. In nucleotides, the CDR3 is TGTGCCAGCGTCTCTACGAGAACCGGGACAGCCTCCTACAATGAGCAGTTCTTC. Full variable domain (remainder filled in from reference TRBV7-9 and TRBJ2-1): DTGVSQNPRHKITKRGQNVTFRCDPISEHNRLYWYRQTLGQGPEFLTYFQNEAQLEKSRLLSDRFSAERPKGSFSTLEIQRTEQGDSAMYLCASVSTRTGTASYNEQFFGPGTRLTVL.

The V gene is TRBV7-9, the J gene TRBJ1-1, with 8 bases fitting TRBD1. The CDR3 totals 13 residues. Trimming at V came to 4 bases and at J to 7 bases, leaving 5 bases not matched to a gene. CDR1 SEHNR and CDR2 FQNEAQ come from the germline V gene (reference sequence). CDR3 residues: CASSYTGGSEAFF. CDR3 DNA sequence: TGTGCCAGCAGCTATACAGGGGGGAGTGAAGCTTTCTTT.

This rearrangement joins TRBV21-1 to TRBJ1-1; TRBD1, the D gene given by the table, was not confirmed from the DNA. TRBV21-1 corresponds to a pseudogene. The CDR3 sequence is 17 residues long. CDR3 coding DNA: TGTGCCAGCAGCTTCCGGACAGAGAACGAAACGAACACTGAAGCTTTCTTT. Encoded protein: CASSFRTENETNTEAFF.